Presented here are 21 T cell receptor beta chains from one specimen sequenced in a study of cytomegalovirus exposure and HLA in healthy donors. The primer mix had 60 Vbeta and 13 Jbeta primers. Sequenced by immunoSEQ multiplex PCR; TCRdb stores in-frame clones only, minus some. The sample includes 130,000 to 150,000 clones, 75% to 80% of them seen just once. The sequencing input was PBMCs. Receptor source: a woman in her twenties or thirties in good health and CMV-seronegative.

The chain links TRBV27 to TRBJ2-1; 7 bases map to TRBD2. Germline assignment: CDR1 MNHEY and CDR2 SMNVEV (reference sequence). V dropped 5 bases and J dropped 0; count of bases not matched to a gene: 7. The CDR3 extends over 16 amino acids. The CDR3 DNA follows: TGTGCCAGCAGTGCTTTGGGGGGGGTCTCCTACAATGAGCAGTTCTTC. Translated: CASSALGGVSYNEQFF.

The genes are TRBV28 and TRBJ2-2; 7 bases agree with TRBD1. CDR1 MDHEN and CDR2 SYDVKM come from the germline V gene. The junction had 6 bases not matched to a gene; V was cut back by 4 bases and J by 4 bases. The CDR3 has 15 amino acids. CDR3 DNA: TGTGCCAGCAGTTCCGACAGGGCCGGCACCGGGGAGCTGTTTTTT. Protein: CASSSDRAGTGELFF.

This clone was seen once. CDR3 amino acids: CASSFRGGLNTEAFF. CDR3 bases: TGTGCCAGCAGCTTCCGAGGAGGGTTGAACACTGAAGCTTTCTTT. V gene TRBV7-8 combines with J gene TRBJ1-1; D gene ambiguous. Germline V CDR1 and CDR2: SGHVS, FQNEAQ. The V end lost 3 bases, the J end lost 0 bases, and 11 bases lay between the germline ends. This CDR3 has 15 residues.

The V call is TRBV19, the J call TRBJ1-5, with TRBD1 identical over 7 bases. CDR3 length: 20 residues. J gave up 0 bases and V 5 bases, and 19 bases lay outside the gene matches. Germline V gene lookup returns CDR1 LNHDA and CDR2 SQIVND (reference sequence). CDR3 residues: CASSAHRDRSIQGSNQPQHF. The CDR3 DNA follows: TGTGCCAGTAGTGCTCACCGGGACAGATCCATTCAGGGTAGCAATCAGCCCCAGCATTTT.

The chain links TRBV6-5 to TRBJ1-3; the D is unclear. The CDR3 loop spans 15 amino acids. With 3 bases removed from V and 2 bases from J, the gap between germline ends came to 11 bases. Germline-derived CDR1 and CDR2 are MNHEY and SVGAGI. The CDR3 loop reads CASSYSRQTGNTIYF. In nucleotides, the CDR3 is TGTGCCAGCAGTTATTCCAGACAAACTGGAAACACCATATATTTT.

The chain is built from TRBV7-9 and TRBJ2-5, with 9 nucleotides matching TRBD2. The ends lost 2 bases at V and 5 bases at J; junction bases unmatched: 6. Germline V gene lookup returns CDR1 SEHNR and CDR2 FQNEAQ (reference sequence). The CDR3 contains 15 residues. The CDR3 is CASSLTGLARETQYF. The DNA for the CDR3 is TGTGCCAGCAGCTTAACGGGACTAGCAAGGGAGACCCAGTACTTC.

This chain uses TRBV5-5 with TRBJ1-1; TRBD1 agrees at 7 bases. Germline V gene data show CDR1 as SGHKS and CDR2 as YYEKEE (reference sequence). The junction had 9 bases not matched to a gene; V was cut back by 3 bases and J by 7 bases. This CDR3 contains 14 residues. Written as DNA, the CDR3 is TGTGCCAGCAGCTCGGACAGGAACCTTCATGAAGCTTTCTTT. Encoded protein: CASSSDRNLHEAFF.

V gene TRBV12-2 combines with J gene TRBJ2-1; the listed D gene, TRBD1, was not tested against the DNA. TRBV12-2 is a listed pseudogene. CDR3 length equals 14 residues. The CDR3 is CASRSRGRYPEQFF. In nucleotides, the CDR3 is TGTGCAAGTCGCTCCAGGGGCAGGTATCCTGAGCAGTTCTTC.

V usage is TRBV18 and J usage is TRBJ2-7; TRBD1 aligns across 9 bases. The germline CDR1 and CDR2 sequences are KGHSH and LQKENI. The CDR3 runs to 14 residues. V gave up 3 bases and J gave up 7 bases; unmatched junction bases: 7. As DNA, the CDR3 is TGTGCCAGCTCACCCTCTGGACAGGGGAGGGAGCAGTACTTC. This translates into CASSPSGQGREQYF.

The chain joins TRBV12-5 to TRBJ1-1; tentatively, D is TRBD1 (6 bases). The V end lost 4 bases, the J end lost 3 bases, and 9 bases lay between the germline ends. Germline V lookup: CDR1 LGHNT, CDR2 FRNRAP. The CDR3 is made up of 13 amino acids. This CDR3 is CASGSGADTEAFF. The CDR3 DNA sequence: TGTGCTAGTGGTTCAGGGGCGGACACTGAAGCTTTCTTT.

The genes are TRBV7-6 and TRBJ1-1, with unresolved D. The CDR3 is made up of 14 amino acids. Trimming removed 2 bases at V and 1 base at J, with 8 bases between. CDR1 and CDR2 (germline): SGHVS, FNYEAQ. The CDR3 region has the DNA TGTGCCAGCAGCTTACAGGTCTCGAACACTGAAGCTTTCTTT. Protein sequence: CASSLQVSNTEAFF.

The CDR3 protein is CASSFQGGNYGYTF. CDR3 nucleotides: TGTGCCAGCAGTTTCCAGGGGGGTAACTATGGCTACACCTTC. The gene calls are TRBV7-9 and TRBJ1-2, with 7 positions matching TRBD1. CDR1 and CDR2 (germline): SEHNR, FQNEAQ (reference sequence). The V segment lost 6 bases and the J segment 1 base; nucleotides outside the gene matches: 5. The CDR3 consists of 14 residues.

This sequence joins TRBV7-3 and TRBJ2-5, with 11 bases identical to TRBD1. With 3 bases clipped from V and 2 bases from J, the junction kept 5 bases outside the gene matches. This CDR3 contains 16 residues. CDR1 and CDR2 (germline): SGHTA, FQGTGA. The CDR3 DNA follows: TGTGCCAGCAGCTTGTGGGGACAGGGGGTACAAGAGACCCAGTACTTC. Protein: CASSLWGQGVQETQYF. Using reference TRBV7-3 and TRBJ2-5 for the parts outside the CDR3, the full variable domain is GAGVSQTPSNKVTEKGKYVELRCDPISGHTALYWYRQSLGQGPEFLIYFQGTGAADDSGLPNDRFFAVRPEGSVSTLKIQRTERGDSAVYLCASSLWGQGVQETQYFGPGTRLLVL.

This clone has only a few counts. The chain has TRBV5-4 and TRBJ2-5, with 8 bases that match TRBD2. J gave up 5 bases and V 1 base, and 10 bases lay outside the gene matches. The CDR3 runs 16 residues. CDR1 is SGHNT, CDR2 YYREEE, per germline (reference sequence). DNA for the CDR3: TGTGCCAGCAGCTTGAGGACGGGAGGGGGGGTGGAGACCCAGTACTTC. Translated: CASSLRTGGGVETQYF.

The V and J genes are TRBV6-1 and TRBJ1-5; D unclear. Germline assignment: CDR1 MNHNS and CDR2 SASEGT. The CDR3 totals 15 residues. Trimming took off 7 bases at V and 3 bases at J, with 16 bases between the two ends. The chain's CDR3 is CASTPLRGPNQPQHF. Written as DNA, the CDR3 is TGTGCCAGCACCCCCCTGCGCGGGCCCAATCAGCCCCAGCATTTT.

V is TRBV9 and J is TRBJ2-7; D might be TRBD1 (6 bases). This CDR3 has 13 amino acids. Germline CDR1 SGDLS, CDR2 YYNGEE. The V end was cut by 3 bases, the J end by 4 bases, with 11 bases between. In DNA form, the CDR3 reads TGTGCCAGCAGCGGGACAGACAGGTACGAGCAGTACTTC. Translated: CASSGTDRYEQYF. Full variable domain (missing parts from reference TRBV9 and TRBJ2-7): DSGVTQTPKHLITATGQRVTLRCSPRSGDLSVYWYQQSLDQGLQFLIQYYNGEERAKGNILERFSAQQFPDLHSELNLSSLELGDSALYFCASSGTDRYEQYFGPGTRLTVT.

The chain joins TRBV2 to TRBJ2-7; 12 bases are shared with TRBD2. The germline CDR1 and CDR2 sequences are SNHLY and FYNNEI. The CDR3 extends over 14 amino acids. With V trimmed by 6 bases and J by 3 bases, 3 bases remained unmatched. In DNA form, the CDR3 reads TGTGCCAGCAGGCGGACTAGCGGGAACTACGAGCAGTACTTC. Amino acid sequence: CASRRTSGNYEQYF.

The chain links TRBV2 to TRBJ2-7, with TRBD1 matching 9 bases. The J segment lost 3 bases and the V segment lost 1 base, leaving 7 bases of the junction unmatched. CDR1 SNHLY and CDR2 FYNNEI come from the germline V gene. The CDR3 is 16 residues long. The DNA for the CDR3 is TGTGCCAGCAGTGAAGAGGAGGCGGGACAGGGCTACGAGCAGTACTTC. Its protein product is CASSEEEAGQGYEQYF.

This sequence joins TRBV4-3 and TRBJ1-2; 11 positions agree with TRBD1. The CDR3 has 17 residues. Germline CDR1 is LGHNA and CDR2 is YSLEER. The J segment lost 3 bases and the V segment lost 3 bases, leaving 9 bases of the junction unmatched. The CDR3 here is CASSQGPSGQGDYGYTF. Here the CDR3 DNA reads TGCGCCAGCAGCCAGGGGCCATCGGGACAGGGGGACTATGGCTACACCTTC.

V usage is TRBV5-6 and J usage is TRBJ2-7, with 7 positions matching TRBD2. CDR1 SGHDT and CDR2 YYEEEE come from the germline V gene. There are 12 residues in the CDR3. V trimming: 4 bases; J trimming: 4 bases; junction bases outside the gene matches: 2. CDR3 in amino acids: CASSDGGYEQYF. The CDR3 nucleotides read TGTGCCAGCAGCGACGGGGGGTACGAGCAGTACTTC.

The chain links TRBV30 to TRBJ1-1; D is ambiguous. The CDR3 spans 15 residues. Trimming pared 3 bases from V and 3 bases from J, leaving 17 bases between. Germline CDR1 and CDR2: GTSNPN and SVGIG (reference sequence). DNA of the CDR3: TGTGCCTGGAGCCCCTTCGGGAGTATGTACACTGAAGCTTTCTTT. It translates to CAWSPFGSMYTEAFF.